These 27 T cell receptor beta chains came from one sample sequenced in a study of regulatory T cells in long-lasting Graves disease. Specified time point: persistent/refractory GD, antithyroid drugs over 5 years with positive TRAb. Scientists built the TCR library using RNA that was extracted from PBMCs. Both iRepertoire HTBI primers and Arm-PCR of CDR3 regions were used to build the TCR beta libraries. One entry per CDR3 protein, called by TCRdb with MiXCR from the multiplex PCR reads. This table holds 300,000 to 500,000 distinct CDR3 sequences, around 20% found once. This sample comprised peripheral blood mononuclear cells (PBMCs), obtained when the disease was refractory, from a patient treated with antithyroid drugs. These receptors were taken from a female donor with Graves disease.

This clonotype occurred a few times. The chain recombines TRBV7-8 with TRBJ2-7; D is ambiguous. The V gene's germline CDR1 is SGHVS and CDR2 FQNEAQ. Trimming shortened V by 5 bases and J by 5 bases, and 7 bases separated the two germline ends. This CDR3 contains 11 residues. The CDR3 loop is CASSKRDEQYF. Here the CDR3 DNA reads TGTGCCAGCAGCAAAAGGGACGAGCAGTACTTC.

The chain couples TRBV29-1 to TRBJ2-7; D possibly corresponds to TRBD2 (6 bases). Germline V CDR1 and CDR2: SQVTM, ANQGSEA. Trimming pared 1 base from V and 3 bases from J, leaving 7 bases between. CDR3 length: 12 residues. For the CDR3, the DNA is TGCAGCGTTGAAGCGGGAGACTACGAGCAGTACTTC. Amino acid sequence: CSVEAGDYEQYF.

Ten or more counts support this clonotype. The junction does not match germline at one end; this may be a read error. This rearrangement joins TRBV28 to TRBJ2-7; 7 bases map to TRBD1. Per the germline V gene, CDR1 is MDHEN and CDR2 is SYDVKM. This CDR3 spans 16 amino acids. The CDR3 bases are TGTGCCAGCAGTTTGTTAGTCGGACAGGCGAACGACGAGCATTACTTC. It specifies CASSLLVGQANDEHYF.

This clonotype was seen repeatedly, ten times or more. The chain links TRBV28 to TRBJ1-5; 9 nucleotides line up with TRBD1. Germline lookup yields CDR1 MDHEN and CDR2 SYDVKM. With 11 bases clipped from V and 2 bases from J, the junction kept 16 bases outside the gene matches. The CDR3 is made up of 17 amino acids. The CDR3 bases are TGTGCCTCAAGTTCAGGGACAGGGCTTGGGGGCAATCAGCCCCAGCATTTT. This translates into CASSSGTGLGGNQPQHF.

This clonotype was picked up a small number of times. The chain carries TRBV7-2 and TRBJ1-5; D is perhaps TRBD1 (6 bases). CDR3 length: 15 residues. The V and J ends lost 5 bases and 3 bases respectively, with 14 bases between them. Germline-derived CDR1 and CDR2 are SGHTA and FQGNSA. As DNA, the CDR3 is TGTGCCAGCAGCCAAGGACAGCCTAACAATCAGCCCCAGCATTTT. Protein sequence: CASSQGQPNNQPQHF.

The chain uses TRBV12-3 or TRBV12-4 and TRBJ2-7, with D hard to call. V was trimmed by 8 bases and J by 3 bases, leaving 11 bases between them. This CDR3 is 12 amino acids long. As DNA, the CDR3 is TGTGCCAGCGGCCCTAGTGTCTACGAGCAGTACTTC. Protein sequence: CASGPSVYEQYF.

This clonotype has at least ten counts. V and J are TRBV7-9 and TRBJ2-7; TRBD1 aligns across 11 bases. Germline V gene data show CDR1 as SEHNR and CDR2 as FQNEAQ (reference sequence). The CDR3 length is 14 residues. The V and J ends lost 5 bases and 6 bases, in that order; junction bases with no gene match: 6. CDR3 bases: TGTGCCAGCAGCCTCGGACAGGGGGCACTCGAGCAGTACTTC. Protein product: CASSLGQGALEQYF.

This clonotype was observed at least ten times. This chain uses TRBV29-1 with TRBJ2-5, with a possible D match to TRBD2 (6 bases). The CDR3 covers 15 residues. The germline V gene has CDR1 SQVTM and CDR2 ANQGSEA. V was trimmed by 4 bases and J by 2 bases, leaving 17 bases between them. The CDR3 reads CSVGGGMGRQETQYF. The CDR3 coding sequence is TGCAGCGTTGGCGGAGGGATGGGGCGGCAAGAGACCCAGTACTTC. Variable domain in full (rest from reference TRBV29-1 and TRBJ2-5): SAVISQKPSRDICQRGTSLTIQCQVDSQVTMMFWYRQQPGQSLTLIATANQGSEATYESGFVIDKFPISRPNLTFSTLTVSNMSPEDSSIYLCSVGGGMGRQETQYFGPGTRLLVL.

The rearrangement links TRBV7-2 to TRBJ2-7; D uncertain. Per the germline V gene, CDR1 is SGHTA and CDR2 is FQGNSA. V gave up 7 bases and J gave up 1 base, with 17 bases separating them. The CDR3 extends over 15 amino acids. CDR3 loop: CASNSVGMTSYEQYF. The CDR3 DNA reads TGTGCCAGCAACTCTGTAGGGATGACATCCTACGAGCAGTACTTC. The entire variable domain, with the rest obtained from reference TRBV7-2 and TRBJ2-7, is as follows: GAGVSQSPSNKVTEKGKDVELRCDPISGHTALYWYRQSLGQGLEFLIYFQGNSAPDKSGLPSDRFSAERTGGSVSTLTIQRTQQEDSAVYLCASNSVGMTSYEQYFGPGTRLTVT.

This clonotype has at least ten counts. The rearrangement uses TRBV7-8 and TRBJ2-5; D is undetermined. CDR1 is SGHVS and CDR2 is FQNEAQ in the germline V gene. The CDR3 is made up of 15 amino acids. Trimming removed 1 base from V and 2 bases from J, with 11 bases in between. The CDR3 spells CASSLVSGYQETQYF. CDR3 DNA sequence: TGTGCCAGCAGCTTAGTATCAGGATATCAAGAGACCCAGTACTTC.

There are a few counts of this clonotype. The CDR3, as DNA: TGCAGCGTTTTGGAGGCACGATACGAGCAGTACTTC. Its translation: CSVLEARYEQYF. The chain combines TRBV29-1 with TRBJ2-7, with D perhaps matching TRBD2 (5 bases). V gave up 5 bases and J gave up 4 bases, with 12 bases separating them. The germline V gene has CDR1 SQVTM and CDR2 ANQGSEA. The CDR3 spans 12 residues.

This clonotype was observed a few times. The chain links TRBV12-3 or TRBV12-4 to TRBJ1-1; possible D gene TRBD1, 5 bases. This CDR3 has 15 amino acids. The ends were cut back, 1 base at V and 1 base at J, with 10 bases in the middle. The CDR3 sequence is CASSLGLGPNTEAFF. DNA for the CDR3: TGTGCCAGCAGTTTAGGGCTGGGACCGAACACTGAAGCTTTCTTT.

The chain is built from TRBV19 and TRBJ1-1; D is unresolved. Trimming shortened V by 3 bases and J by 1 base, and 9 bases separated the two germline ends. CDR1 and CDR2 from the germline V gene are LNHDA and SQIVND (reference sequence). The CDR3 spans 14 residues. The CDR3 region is CASSITGTNTEAFF. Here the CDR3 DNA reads TGTGCCAGTAGTATTACGGGAACGAACACTGAAGCTTTCTTT. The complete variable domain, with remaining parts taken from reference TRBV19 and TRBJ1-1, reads DGGITQSPKYLFRKEGQNVTLSCEQNLNHDAMYWYRQDPGQGLRLIYYSQIVNDFQKGDIAEGYSVSREKKESFPLTVTSAQKNPTAFYLCASSITGTNTEAFFGQGTRLTVV.

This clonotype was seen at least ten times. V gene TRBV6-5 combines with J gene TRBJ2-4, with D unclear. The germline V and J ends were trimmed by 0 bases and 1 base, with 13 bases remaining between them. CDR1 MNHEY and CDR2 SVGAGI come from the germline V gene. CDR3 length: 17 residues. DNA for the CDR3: TGTGCCAGCAGTTACTCGAGAGGCCCGCTGGCCAAAAACATTCAGTACTTC. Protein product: CASSYSRGPLAKNIQYF.

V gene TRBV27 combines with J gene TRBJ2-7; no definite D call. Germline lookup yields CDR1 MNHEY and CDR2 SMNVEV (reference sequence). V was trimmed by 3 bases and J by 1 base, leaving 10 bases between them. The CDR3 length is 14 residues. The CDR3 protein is CASSFSGESYEQYF. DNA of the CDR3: TGTGCCAGCAGTTTTTCCGGAGAATCCTACGAGCAGTACTTC.

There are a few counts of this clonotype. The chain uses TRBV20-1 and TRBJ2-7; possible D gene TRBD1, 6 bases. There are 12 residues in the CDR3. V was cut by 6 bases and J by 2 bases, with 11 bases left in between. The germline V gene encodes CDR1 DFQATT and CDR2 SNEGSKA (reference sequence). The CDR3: CSAVQGPYEQYF. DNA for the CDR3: TGCAGTGCGGTACAGGGCCCCTACGAGCAGTACTTC.

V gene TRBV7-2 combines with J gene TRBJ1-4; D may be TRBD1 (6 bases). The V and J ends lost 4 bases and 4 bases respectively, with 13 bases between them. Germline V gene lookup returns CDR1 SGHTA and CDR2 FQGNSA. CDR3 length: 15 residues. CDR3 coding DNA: TGTGCCAGCAGCTCCCCGGGGGGCTATAATGAAAAACTGTTTTTT. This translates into CASSSPGGYNEKLFF.

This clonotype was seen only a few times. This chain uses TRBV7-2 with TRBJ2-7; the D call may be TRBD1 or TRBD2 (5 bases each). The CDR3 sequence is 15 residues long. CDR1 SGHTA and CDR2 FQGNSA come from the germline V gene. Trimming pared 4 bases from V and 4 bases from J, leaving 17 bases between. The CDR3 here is CASSSSGAGPYEQYF. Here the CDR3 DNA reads TGTGCCAGCAGCTCCTCCGGGGCGGGTCCTTACGAGCAGTACTTC.

CDR3 region: CASSPRATRTASNYGYTF. CDR3 in DNA: TGTGCCAGCAGCCCCCGCGCGACGCGGACAGCCTCTAACTATGGCTACACCTTC. The J gene is TRBJ1-2, the V gene TRBV7-9; D perhaps matches TRBD1 (6 bases). The CDR3 contains 18 residues. CDR1 is SEHNR and CDR2 is FQNEAQ in the germline V gene (reference sequence). V was shortened by 5 bases and J by 0 bases, with 22 bases between the two germline ends.

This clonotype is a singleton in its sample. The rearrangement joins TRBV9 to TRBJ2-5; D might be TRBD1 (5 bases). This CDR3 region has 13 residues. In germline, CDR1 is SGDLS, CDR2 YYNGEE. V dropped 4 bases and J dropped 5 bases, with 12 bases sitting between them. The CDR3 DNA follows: TGTGCCAGCAGCAGACAGCCCCGGGAGACCCAGTACTTC. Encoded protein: CASSRQPRETQYF. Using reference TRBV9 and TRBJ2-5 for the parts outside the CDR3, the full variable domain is DSGVTQTPKHLITATGQRVTLRCSPRSGDLSVYWYQQSLDQGLQFLIQYYNGEERAKGNILERFSAQQFPDLHSELNLSSLELGDSALYFCASSRQPRETQYFGPGTRLLVL.

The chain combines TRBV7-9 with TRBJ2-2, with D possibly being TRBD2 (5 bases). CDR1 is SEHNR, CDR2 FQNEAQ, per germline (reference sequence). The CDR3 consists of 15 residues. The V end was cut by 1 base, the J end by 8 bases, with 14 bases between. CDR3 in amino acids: CASSLDLRTGGELFF. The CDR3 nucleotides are TGTGCCAGCAGCTTAGATCTCCGGACGGGAGGGGAGCTGTTTTTT. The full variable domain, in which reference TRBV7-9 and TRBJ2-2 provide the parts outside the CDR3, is DTGVSQNPRHKITKRGQNVTFRCDPISEHNRLYWYRQTLGQGPEFLTYFQNEAQLEKSRLLSDRFSAERPKGSFSTLEIQRTEQGDSAMYLCASSLDLRTGGELFFGEGSRLTVL.

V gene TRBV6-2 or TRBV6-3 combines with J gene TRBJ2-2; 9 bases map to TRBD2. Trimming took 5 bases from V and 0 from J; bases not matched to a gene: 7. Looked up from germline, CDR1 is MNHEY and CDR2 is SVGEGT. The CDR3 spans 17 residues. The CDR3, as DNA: TGTGCCAGCAGTAGAGGACTAGCGCCTACGAACACCGGGGAGCTGTTTTTT. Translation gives CASSRGLAPTNTGELFF.

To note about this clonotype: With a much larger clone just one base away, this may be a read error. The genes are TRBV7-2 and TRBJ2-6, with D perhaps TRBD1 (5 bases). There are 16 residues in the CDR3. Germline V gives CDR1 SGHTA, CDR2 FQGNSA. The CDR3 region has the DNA TGTGCCAGCAGCCCCGACATACACTCTGGGGCCAGCGTCCTGACTTTC. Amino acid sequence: CASSPDIHSGASVLTF.

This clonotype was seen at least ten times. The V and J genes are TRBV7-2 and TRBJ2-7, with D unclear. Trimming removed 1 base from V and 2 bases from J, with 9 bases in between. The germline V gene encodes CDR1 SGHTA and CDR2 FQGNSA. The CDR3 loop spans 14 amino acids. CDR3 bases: TGTGCCAGCAGCTTAGACACAGTTACCTACGAGCAGTACTTC. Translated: CASSLDTVTYEQYF.

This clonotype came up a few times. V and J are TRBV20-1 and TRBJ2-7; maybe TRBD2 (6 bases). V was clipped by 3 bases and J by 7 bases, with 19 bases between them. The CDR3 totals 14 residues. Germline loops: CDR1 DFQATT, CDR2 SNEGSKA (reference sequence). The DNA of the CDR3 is TGCAGTGCTAGTGACCCCCTCCTAGGAGGGGAGCAGTACTTC. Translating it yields CSASDPLLGGEQYF.

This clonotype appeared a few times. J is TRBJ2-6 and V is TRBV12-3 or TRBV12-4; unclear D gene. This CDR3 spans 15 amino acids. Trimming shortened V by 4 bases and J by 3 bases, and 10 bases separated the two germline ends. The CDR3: CASSSRSGGANVLTF. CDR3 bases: TGTGCCAGCAGTTCCCGGAGTGGTGGGGCCAACGTCCTGACTTTC.

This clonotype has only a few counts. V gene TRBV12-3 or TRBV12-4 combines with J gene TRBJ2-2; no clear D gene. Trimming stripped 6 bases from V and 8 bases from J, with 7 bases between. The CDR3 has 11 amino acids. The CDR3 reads CASSPLGELFF. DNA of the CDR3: TGTGCCAGCAGCCCACTTGGGGAGCTGTTTTTT.